The rows below give T cell receptor beta chains drawn from one sample of a study of OX40 agonist ivuxolimab in advanced cancers. Libraries were prepared by immunoSEQ multiplex PCR; TCRdb keeps only in-frame clonotypes and omits some of them. The data show around 50,000 clones, about 81% seen once. The specimen was CD4+ or CD8+ T cells sorted from blood, collected in a trial of the OX40 agonist ivuxolimab. These receptors were collected from an adult with an advanced solid tumor such as melanoma, head and neck, liver or kidney cancer. Both conserved end residues are trimmed from each CDR3. The D gene is left open where the match is weak. Clone size, where shown, is once, few, many, or a class for clones that have expanded.

NA | TRBD2 | TRBJ2-7 | TRBV18 | 18 | ASSLLNTGTSGGEAYEQY
NA | TRBD1 | TRBJ1-1 | TRBV5-1 | 12 | ASSLLDREGEAF
once | TRBD1 | TRBJ1-1 | TRBV29-1 | 12 | SVKGATGGIEAF
few | TRBD2 | TRBJ2-5 | TRBV28 | 13 | ASSLGLAVQETQY
NA | NA | TRBJ1-2 | TRBV28 | 11 | ASSLPPPRAGT
NA | NA | TRBJ1-6 | TRBV11-2 | 14 | ASSLALGIANSPLH
NA | NA | TRBJ2-7 | TRBV5-1 | 14 | ASSLGFERFPYEQY
NA | TRBD1 | TRBJ1-4 | TRBV5-6 | 13 | ASSGGQGLNEKLF
NA | TRBD2 | TRBJ2-4 | TRBV9 | 13 | ASRIAGDYKNIQY
NA | NA | TRBJ2-3 | TRBV6-5 | 14 | ASSYSVQSVSDTQY
NA | NA | TRBJ2-5 | TRBV7-2 | 13 | ASSLVAGPEETQY